Here is one T cell receptor (beta chain) with its context. Its antigen is unknown. Trimming shortened V by 1 base and J by 3 bases, and 10 bases separated the two germline ends. This CDR3 is 15 amino acids long. The germline gives CDR1 MGHRA, CDR2 YSYEKL. Original analysis: Without quality scores, immunoSEQ junctional reads could not be filtered like full-length reads. Sequenced by immunoSEQ multiplex PCR; TCRdb stores in-frame clones only, minus some. D and trimming come from the DNA, and the V and J calls and clone size come from that table. The profile shows around 1.9 million clones, just over 90% of them singletons. This record belongs to a study of shared clonotypes between healthy human individuals. Study-wide background: Used for every donor were three CD4 naive, three CD4 memory, two CD8 naive and one CD8 memory plate.

Study-wide results and limits: Rarefaction revealed incomplete sorted-subset sequencing despite large depth. The low donor count limited represented genetic and exposure-history diversity.

CD8 cells classed as naive were CD45RO-negative and positively selected for CCR7, excluding terminally differentiated effector memory CD45RA+ cells. The sequenced material came from naive CD8+ T cells from PBMCs. V and J are TRBV4-1 and TRBJ1-5; no clear D gene. The receptor was isolated from a young man in good health. Some clones in this sample may be carry-over from other donors' samples. The CDR3 DNA reads TGCGCCAGCAGCCAAGTCGGGGAGGTCAATCAGCCCCAGCATTTT. Its protein is CASSQVGEVNQPQHF.